This T cell receptor beta chain comes out of a study of tumor-infiltrating lymphocytes in localized non-small cell lung cancer. Study-level findings and limits: Different pieces of the same tissue were used for each assay. TCRbeta sequencing showed higher T cell infiltration in tumors than uninvolved lung. Available tissue quantity limited TCR sequencing to a patient subset.

Data came from immunoSEQ multiplex PCR; TCRdb stores just in-frame clones and leaves some out. The repertoire holds 15,000 to 20,000 clones, with around 74% as singletons. Comment on this clone: Its antigen is still unknown.

V was cut by 7 bases and J by 7 bases, with 21 bases left in between. The CDR3 runs to 15 residues. Germline V gene lookup returns CDR1 MNHNS and CDR2 SASEGT. The TCR comes from a human donor with non-small cell lung cancer. The rearrangement uses TRBV6-1 and TRBJ2-3; TRBD2 might be the D (5 bases). The specimen was lung tumor tissue. The CDR3 is CASTIRASFLHTQYF. CDR3 coding DNA: TGTGCCAGCACCATAAGGGCTAGCTTCCTCCATACGCAGTATTTT.